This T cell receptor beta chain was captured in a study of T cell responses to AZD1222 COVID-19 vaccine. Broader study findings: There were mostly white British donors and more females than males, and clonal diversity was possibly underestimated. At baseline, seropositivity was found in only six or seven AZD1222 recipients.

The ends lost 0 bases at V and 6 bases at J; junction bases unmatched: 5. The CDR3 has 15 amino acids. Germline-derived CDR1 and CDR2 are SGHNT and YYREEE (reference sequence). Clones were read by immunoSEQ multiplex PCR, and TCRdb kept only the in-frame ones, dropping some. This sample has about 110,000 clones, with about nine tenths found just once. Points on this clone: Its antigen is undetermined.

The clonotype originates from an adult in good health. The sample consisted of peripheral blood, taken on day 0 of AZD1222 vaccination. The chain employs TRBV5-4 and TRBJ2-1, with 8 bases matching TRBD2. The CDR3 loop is CASSLDSGKGNEQFF. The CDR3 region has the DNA TGTGCCAGCAGCTTGGATAGCGGGAAGGGCAATGAGCAGTTCTTC.